The 11 T cell receptor beta chains listed next were all sequenced from one sample in a study of blood T cell repertoires in COVID-19. The method was immunoSEQ multiplex PCR; TCRdb's version includes in-frame clones alone and lacks a portion of them. Among 200,000 to 250,000 clones listed, roughly 86% were seen once. Sequencing was performed on peripheral blood. These receptors originate from a woman in her sixties or seventies with acute or convalescent COVID-19.

This rearrangement joins TRBV4-1 to TRBJ2-3; 11 nucleotides align to TRBD2. Germline CDR1 and CDR2: MGHRA and YSYEKL. This CDR3 has 15 residues. The V and J ends lost 5 bases and 0 bases, in that order; junction bases with no gene match: 1. The CDR3 DNA follows: TGCGCCAGCAGCAGACTAGCGGGGAGCACAGATACGCAGTATTTT. Residues: CASSRLAGSTDTQYF.

This clone turned up a few times. This chain joins TRBV5-4 and TRBJ2-1, with D perhaps matching TRBD1 (5 bases). CDR3 length: 15 amino acids. V was cut by 1 base and J by 0 bases, with 8 bases left in between. Germline V gene lookup returns CDR1 SGHNT and CDR2 YYREEE (reference sequence). The CDR3 nucleotides read TGTGCCAGCAGCTTGCAGGGTAGCTCCTACAATGAGCAGTTCTTC. This encodes CASSLQGSSYNEQFF.

The chain is built from TRBV19 and TRBJ1-5, with D maybe TRBD1 (6 bases). V was clipped by 5 bases and J by 0 bases, with 14 bases between them. The germline CDR1 and CDR2 sequences are LNHDA and SQIVND (reference sequence). The CDR3 totals 16 residues. CDR3 DNA: TGTGCCAGTAGTTCGACCCCAGGGGCTAGCAATCAGCCCCAGCATTTT. This gives the protein CASSSTPGASNQPQHF.

The chain is built from TRBV10-3 and TRBJ1-2, with 8 positions matching TRBD1. The CDR3 runs 17 residues. The V gene's germline CDR1 is ENHRY and CDR2 SYGVKD. V shed 3 bases, J shed 4 bases, and the junction held 13 bases outside the gene matches. CDR3 amino acids: CAISDSGLYTGGYGYTF. CDR3 in DNA: TGTGCCATCAGTGATTCCGGGTTGTATACAGGGGGCTATGGCTACACCTTC.

The chain has TRBV30 and TRBJ1-1; TRBD1 matches at 7 bases. J was trimmed by 4 bases and V by 8 bases; bases with no gene match: 7. This CDR3 has 12 amino acids. The V gene's germline CDR1 is GTSNPN and CDR2 SVGIG (reference sequence). The CDR3 DNA follows: TGTGCCCTAGGAGAGGGGGCCACTGAAGCTTTCTTT. It translates to CALGEGATEAFF. The entire variable domain, with the rest obtained from reference TRBV30 and TRBJ1-1, is as follows: SQTIHQWPATLVQPVGSPLSLECTVEGTSNPNLYWYRQAAGRGLQLLFYSVGIGQISSEVPQNLSASRPQDRQFILSSKKLLLSDSGFYLCALGEGATEAFFGQGTRLTVV.

The rearrangement links TRBV9 to TRBJ2-1, with 7 bases lining up with TRBD2. The CDR3 is 14 amino acids. From germline, CDR1 is SGDLS and CDR2 YYNGEE. V lost 4 bases to trimming and J lost 8 bases; unmatched junction nucleotides: 9. The CDR3: CASSPIAGEHEQFF. The CDR3 region has the DNA TGTGCCAGCAGCCCCATTGCGGGAGAACATGAGCAGTTCTTC.

The chain uses TRBV11-2 and TRBJ2-3, with 12 bases identical to TRBD2. J lost 6 bases, V lost 5 bases, and 6 bases had no gene match. Germline V CDR1 and CDR2: SGHAT, FQNNGV. The CDR3 has 15 residues. CDR3 DNA sequence: TGTGCCAGCAGCAGACTAGCGGGAGAATCGGATACGCAGTATTTT. Translating gives CASSRLAGESDTQYF. Full variable domain (remainder filled in from reference TRBV11-2 and TRBJ2-3): EAGVAQSPRYKIIEKRQSVAFWCNPISGHATLYWYQQILGQGPKLLIQFQNNGVVDDSQLPKDRFSAERLKGVDSTLKIQPAKLEDSAVYLCASSRLAGESDTQYFGPGTRLTVL.

The chain links TRBV2 to TRBJ1-3, with 8 bases identical to TRBD1. This CDR3 contains 13 residues. CDR1 SNHLY and CDR2 FYNNEI come from the germline V gene. After removal of 8 bases from V and 2 bases from J, the junction contained 2 bases not matched to a gene. The CDR3 DNA reads TGTGCCAGCTCGGACAGGGCTGGAAACACCATATATTTT. Translated, it gives CASSDRAGNTIYF.

This chain joins TRBV28 and TRBJ2-7; possibly TRBD2 for D (6 bases). The CDR3 covers 13 residues. Germline V lookup: CDR1 MDHEN, CDR2 SYDVKM. V was clipped by 4 bases and J by 2 bases, with 9 bases between them. The CDR3 sequence: CASSSGGTYEQYF. The CDR3 nucleotides read TGTGCCAGCAGTTCTGGAGGGACCTACGAGCAGTACTTC.

The chain joins TRBV3-1 (or the pseudogene TRBV3-2) to TRBJ2-4; D gene unclear. Germline V gives CDR1 LGHDT, CDR2 YNNKEL (reference sequence). V shed 8 bases and J shed 1 base, with 15 bases lying between them. The CDR3 length is 15 residues. CDR3 DNA: TGTGCCAGCTATGAACGACGGCGGGCCAAAAACATTCAGTACTTC. Protein sequence: CASYERRRAKNIQYF.

The chain carries TRBV19 and TRBJ2-1; D might be TRBD1 (5 bases). The CDR3 is 11 residues long. Trimming removed 7 bases at V and 6 bases at J, with 7 bases between. Germline-derived CDR1 and CDR2 are LNHDA and SQIVND (reference sequence). The CDR3 region has the DNA TGTGCCAGTATGGGGCTCAATGAGCAGTTCTTC. Translating it yields CASMGLNEQFF.